This TCR beta chain was obtained from a study of blood T cell repertoires in COVID-19. The CDR3 sequence is 16 residues long. Germline lookup yields CDR1 SGHVS and CDR2 FQNEAQ. V lost 2 bases, J lost 3 bases, and 10 bases stayed unmatched. Produced via immunoSEQ multiplex PCR; TCRdb's table is partial and in-frame only. The data contain roughly 260,000 clones, roughly nine tenths of them singletons. The source material was PBMCs or T cells enriched from blood (not recorded which). This receptor was identified in a human donor in a cohort exposed to, infected with or recovered from COVID-19 (not recorded which). The donor label of this sample is uncertain. V is TRBV7-8 and J is TRBJ2-7; 7 bases match TRBD2. CDR3 loop: CASSLRLTASGYEQYF. In nucleotides, the CDR3 is TGTGCCAGCAGCTTAAGGTTAACGGCTAGCGGCTACGAGCAGTACTTC.